The clone carrying this T cell receptor (beta chain) was detected a few times. The target antigen is unknown. Germline-derived CDR1 and CDR2 are LNHDA and SQIVND (reference sequence). V lost 3 bases and J lost 7, with 12 bases in between. CDR3 length equals 13 residues. PCR was performed using 60 Vbeta and 13 Jbeta primers. Measured with immunoSEQ multiplex PCR; TCRdb has only the in-frame clones, and not every one. The repertoire holds roughly 110,000 clones, with 81% as singletons. This record comes from a study of cytomegalovirus exposure and HLA in healthy donors. Across the study: In an earlier analysis, approximately 120 million unique TCR beta sequences were found from some 170 million T cells.

General observations from the study: Cytomegalovirus status, reportedly, was diagnosed with high specificity and sensitivity by the classifier. One cluster of highly shared sequence variants probably arose as a sequencing artifact. Later analysis showed most CMV-associated TCR beta chains appearing HLA-restricted.

The chain is built from TRBV19 and TRBJ1-1; tentatively, D is TRBD1 (6 bases). Sequences were obtained from PBMCs. The source is a man aged 25-40 years in good health and CMV-seronegative. This chain's CDR3 is CASSIRGAGEAFF. As DNA, the CDR3 is TGTGCCAGTAGTATTCGGGGGGCGGGTGAAGCTTTCTTT.